The clone carrying this T cell receptor beta chain was recorded many times. The CDR3 totals 14 residues. Trimming removed 6 bases from V and 4 bases from J, with 12 bases in between. The germline V gene encodes CDR1 SGHAT and CDR2 FQNNGV. This entry comes from a study of early T cells in non-severe SARS-CoV-2 infection. Individual cDNA molecules received unique molecular identifiers. In TCRdb, the 5' RACE reads were re-called with MiXCR into one record per CDR3 protein. The sample holds some 50,000 distinct CDR3 sequences; more than 4.5% are singletons and the top ten take 4.5% to 5.5%. The rearrangement links TRBV11-2 to TRBJ2-2, with D maybe TRBD1 (5 bases). Sequenced here: whole blood, sampled at baseline. The receptor was derived from an adult who was a healthcare worker with PCR-confirmed SARS-CoV-2 infection or an uninfected control (not recorded which). CDR3 DNA: TGTGCCAGCAGACGGTCAGGGCGCACCGGGGAGCTGTTTTTT. Its translation is CASRRSGRTGELFF.